Shown below are 15 T cell receptor beta chains from a single sample sequenced in a study of T-cell memory formation after mild COVID-19. Using its own MiXCR run on the 5' RACE reads, TCRdb lists one record per CDR3 protein. Of hundreds of thousands of distinct CDR3 sequences listed, about 25% were seen once; the top ten hold roughly 14%. The source material was PBMCs or a T cell subset sorted from them (not recorded which). The receptors were gathered from an adult woman who had mild COVID-19 (a few samples of this study predate the infection). Cell type and time point are not known.

The chain is built from TRBV7-9 and TRBJ2-7; D possibly corresponds to TRBD1 (5 bases). Per the germline V gene, CDR1 is SEHNR and CDR2 is FQNEAQ (reference sequence). The V end was cut by 5 bases, the J end by 2 bases, with 13 bases between. The CDR3 spans 14 residues. CDR3 amino acids: CASSRLDTTYEQYF. The DNA of the CDR3 is TGTGCCAGCAGCAGGCTGGACACTACCTACGAGCAGTACTTC.

DNA of the CDR3: TGCAGCGTTGAAGATGTCGAGCGGGGGAGCTCCTACGAGCAGTACTTC. This codes for CSVEDVERGSSYEQYF. This chain connects TRBV29-1 to TRBJ2-7; 8 bases map to TRBD2. V shed 0 bases and J 0 bases; nucleotides not matched to a gene: 7. The germline CDR1 and CDR2 sequences are SQVTM and ANQGSEA. The CDR3 loop spans 16 amino acids.

The V and J genes are TRBV2 and TRBJ2-5; D unclear. The CDR3 totals 13 residues. Germline V gene sequence: CDR1 SNHLY, CDR2 FYNNEI. Deletions cut 5 bases from V and 3 bases from J, with 10 bases between. The CDR3 protein is CASSTGRKETQYF. As DNA, the CDR3 is TGTGCCAGCAGTACGGGCAGAAAAGAGACCCAGTACTTC.

There are a few counts of this clonotype. V is TRBV5-1 and J is TRBJ1-1; no clear D gene. The CDR3 is 14 residues long. V shed 4 bases and J shed 4 bases, with 14 bases lying between them. CDR1 SGHRS and CDR2 YFSETQ come from the germline V gene. The CDR3 here is CASSPRFMGTEAFF. As DNA, the CDR3 is TGCGCCAGCAGCCCCCGGTTCATGGGCACTGAAGCTTTCTTT.

This clonotype has just a few counts. The V and J genes are TRBV29-1 and TRBJ2-7; the D is unclear. The V end lost 6 bases, the J end lost 4 bases, and 16 bases lay between the germline ends. The CDR3 contains 13 residues. Germline V gene lookup returns CDR1 SQVTM and CDR2 ANQGSEA. The CDR3 coding sequence is TGCAGCGTGGCTGATGGTTCGGGTTACGAGCAGTACTTC. This sequence encodes CSVADGSGYEQYF.

This clonotype was picked up a small number of times. The genes are TRBV20-1 and TRBJ2-3, with TRBD2 matching over 9 bases. V lost 6 bases, J lost 2 bases, and 9 bases stayed unmatched. The CDR3 consists of 15 residues. Germline CDR1 reads DFQATT; CDR2 reads SNEGSKA (reference sequence). CDR3 in amino acids: CSAPSVAGATDTQYF. The DNA for the CDR3 is TGCAGTGCCCCATCGGTAGCGGGAGCCACAGATACGCAGTATTTT.

The sample holds a few counts of this clonotype. V usage is TRBV9 and J usage is TRBJ2-3, with 10 nucleotides matching TRBD2. The CDR3 length is 17 residues. Trimming took 0 bases from V and 0 from J; bases not matched to a gene: 4. CDR1 and CDR2 from the germline V gene are SGDLS and YYNGEE. CDR3 sequence (DNA): TGTGCCAGCAGCGTAGGTAGCGGGAGGTCTAGCACAGATACGCAGTATTTT. The encoded protein is CASSVGSGRSSTDTQYF.

This clonotype occurred many times. The chain joins TRBV7-8 to TRBJ2-1; 8 nucleotides line up with TRBD2. This CDR3 region has 18 residues. Per germline, CDR1 SGHVS and CDR2 FQNEAQ. V was pared by 3 bases and J by 6 bases, with 16 bases of the junction left unmatched. CDR3 in amino acids: CASSLDELAVEDFNEQFF. CDR3 coding DNA: TGTGCCAGCAGCTTGGACGAACTAGCGGTCGAAGATTTCAATGAGCAGTTCTTC.

The chain links TRBV7-3 to TRBJ1-1; D unclear. CDR3 length: 13 amino acids. The ends were cut back, 1 base at V and 4 bases at J, with 7 bases in the middle. Germline-derived CDR1 and CDR2 are SGHTA and FQGTGA. The CDR3 nucleotides read TGTGCCAGCAGCTTAATGGGTGGCACTGAAGCTTTCTTT. Translated, it gives CASSLMGGTEAFF.

CDR3 nucleotides: TGTGCCAGCAGTATAACCGGGACAGCCCAGCAGGGCTACACCTTC. Its translation is CASSITGTAQQGYTF. This chain links TRBV2 with TRBJ1-2; TRBD1 matches at 7 bases. V was pared by 5 bases and J by 8 bases, with 14 bases of the junction left unmatched. Germline loops: CDR1 SNHLY, CDR2 FYNNEI. There are 15 residues in the CDR3.

In its sample, this clonotype was seen a few times. The chain has TRBV5-1 and TRBJ2-1, with 11 bases identical to TRBD2. CDR1 and CDR2 (germline): SGHRS, YFSETQ. V lost 4 bases, J lost 0 bases, and 12 bases stayed unmatched. This CDR3 contains 19 residues. The CDR3 protein is CASSPGTSGYFHSYNEQFF. The CDR3 region has the DNA TGCGCCAGCAGCCCGGGGACTAGCGGATATTTTCACTCCTACAATGAGCAGTTCTTC.

This clonotype was seen a handful of times. The chain carries TRBV2 and TRBJ2-6; no firm D call. Germline loops: CDR1 SNHLY, CDR2 FYNNEI. The CDR3 runs to 16 residues. Trimming removed 7 bases from V and 4 bases from J, with 17 bases in between. CDR3 in DNA: TGTGCCAGCACCTTAAGCACCGGGTCCGGGGCCAACGTCCTGACTTTC. Its translation: CASTLSTGSGANVLTF.

The chain links TRBV9 to TRBJ2-7, with 7 bases that match TRBD1. Germline V lookup: CDR1 SGDLS, CDR2 YYNGEE. J was trimmed by 4 bases and V by 0 bases; bases with no gene match: 7. The CDR3 covers 15 residues. The CDR3 loop is CASSVDSNRGYEQYF. The CDR3 DNA reads as TGTGCCAGCAGCGTAGATTCTAACAGGGGATACGAGCAGTACTTC.

The rearrangement uses TRBV12-3 or TRBV12-4 and TRBJ2-3; 12 positions agree with TRBD2. After removal of 1 base from V and 6 bases from J, the junction contained 8 bases not matched to a gene. The CDR3 consists of 17 residues. CDR3 sequence: CASSLGGLAGSRDTQYF. The CDR3, as DNA: TGTGCCAGCAGTTTAGGTGGACTAGCGGGGTCACGGGATACGCAGTATTTT.

Details on this clonotype: One end of the junction is discordant with germline, which a read error may explain. This chain uses TRBV29-1 with TRBJ2-2; 9 bases match TRBD2. This CDR3 contains 12 residues. CDR1 SQVTM and CDR2 ANQGSEA come from the germline V gene. The CDR3 coding sequence is TGCAGCGTTGGGGTGGCTAGCGGGGAGCTGTATTTT. Encoded protein: CSVGVASGELYF.